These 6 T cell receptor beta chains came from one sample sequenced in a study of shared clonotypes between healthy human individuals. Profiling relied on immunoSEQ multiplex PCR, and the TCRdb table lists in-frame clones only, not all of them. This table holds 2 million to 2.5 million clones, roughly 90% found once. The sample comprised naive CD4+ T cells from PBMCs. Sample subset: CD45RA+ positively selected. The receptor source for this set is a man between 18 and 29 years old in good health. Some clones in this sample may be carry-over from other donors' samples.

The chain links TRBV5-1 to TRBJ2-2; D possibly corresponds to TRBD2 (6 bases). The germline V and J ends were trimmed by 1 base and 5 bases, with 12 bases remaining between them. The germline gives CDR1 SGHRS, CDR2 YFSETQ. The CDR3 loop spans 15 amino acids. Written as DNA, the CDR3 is TGCGCCAGCAGCTTGATAACGGCGGGGACCGGGGAGCTGTTTTTT. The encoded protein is CASSLITAGTGELFF.

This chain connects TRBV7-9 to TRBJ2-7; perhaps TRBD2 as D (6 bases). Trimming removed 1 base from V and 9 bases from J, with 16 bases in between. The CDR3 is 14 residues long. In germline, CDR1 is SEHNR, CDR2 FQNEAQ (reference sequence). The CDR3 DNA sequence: TGTGCCAGCAGCTTAGGGACTAATAGTTTGTCGCAGTACTTC. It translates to CASSLGTNSLSQYF. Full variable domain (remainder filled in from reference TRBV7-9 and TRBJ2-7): DTGVSQNPRHKITKRGQNVTFRCDPISEHNRLYWYRQTLGQGPEFLTYFQNEAQLEKSRLLSDRFSAERPKGSFSTLEIQRTEQGDSAMYLCASSLGTNSLSQYFGPGTRLTVT.

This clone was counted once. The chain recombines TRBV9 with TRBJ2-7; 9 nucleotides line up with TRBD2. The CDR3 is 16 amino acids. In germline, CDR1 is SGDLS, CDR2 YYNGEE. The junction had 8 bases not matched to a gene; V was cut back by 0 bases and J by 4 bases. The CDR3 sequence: CASSVGNSGSRYEQYF. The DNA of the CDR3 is TGTGCCAGCAGCGTAGGCAATAGCGGGAGTAGGTACGAGCAGTACTTC.

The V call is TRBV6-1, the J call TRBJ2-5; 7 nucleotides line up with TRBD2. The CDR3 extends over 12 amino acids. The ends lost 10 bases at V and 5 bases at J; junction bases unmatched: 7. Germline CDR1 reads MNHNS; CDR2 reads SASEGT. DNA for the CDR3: TGTGCCATCCGGGAGGACGGGGAGACCCAGTACTTC. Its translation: CAIREDGETQYF.

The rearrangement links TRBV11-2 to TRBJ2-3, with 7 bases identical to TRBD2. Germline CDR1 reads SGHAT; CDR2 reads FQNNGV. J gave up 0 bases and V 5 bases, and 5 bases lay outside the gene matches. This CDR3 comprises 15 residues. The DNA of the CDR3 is TGTGCCAGCAGCCCCCGGGGAGGGAGCACAGATACGCAGTATTTT. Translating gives CASSPRGGSTDTQYF.

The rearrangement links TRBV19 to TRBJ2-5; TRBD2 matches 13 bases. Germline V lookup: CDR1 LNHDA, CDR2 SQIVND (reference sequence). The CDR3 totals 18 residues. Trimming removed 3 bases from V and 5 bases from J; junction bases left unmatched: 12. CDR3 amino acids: CASSIKGLAGPPWETQYF. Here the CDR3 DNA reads TGTGCCAGTAGTATTAAGGGACTAGCGGGACCGCCGTGGGAGACCCAGTACTTC.